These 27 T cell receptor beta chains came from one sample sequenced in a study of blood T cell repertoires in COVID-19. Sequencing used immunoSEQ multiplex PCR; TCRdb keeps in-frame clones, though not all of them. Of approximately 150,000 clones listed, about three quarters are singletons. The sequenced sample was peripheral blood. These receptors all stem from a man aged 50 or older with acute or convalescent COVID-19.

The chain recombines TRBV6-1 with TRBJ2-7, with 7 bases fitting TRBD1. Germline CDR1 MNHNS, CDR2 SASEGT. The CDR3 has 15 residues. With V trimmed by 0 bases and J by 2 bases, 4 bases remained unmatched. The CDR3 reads CASSEALTGPYEQYF. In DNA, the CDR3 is TGTGCCAGCAGTGAAGCCTTGACAGGGCCCTACGAGCAGTACTTC.

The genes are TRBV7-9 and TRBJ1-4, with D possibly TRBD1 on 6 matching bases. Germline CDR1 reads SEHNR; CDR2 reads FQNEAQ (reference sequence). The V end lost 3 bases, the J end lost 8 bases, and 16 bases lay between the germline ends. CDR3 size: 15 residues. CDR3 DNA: TGTGCCAGCAGCTTTCAGTCAGGGGCGGGCGAAAAACTGTTTTTT. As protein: CASSFQSGAGEKLFF. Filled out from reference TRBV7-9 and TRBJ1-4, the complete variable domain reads DTGVSQNPRHKITKRGQNVTFRCDPISEHNRLYWYRQTLGQGPEFLTYFQNEAQLEKSRLLSDRFSAERPKGSFSTLEIQRTEQGDSAMYLCASSFQSGAGEKLFFGSGTQLSVL.

The CDR3 is CASSPGRDNQPQHF. As DNA, the CDR3 is TGTGCCAGCAGCCCTGGGAGGGACAATCAGCCCCAGCATTTT. The V gene is TRBV6-6, the J gene TRBJ1-5; the D is unclear. This CDR3 has 14 amino acids. Germline CDR1 is MNHNY and CDR2 is SVGAGI (reference sequence). The V and J ends lost 6 bases and 3 bases respectively, with 12 bases between them.

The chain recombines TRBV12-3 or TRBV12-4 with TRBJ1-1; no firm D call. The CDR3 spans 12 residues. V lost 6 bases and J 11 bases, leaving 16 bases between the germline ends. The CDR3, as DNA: TGTGCCAGCAGCCCCGAAGGGCGGAGGGCTTTCTTT. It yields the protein CASSPEGRRAFF.

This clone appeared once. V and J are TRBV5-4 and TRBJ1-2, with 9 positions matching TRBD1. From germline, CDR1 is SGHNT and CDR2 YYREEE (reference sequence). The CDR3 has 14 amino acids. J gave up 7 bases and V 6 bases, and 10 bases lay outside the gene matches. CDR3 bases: TGTGCCAGCACCTCTACCGGGACAGGGTCTGGCTACACCTTC. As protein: CASTSTGTGSGYTF.

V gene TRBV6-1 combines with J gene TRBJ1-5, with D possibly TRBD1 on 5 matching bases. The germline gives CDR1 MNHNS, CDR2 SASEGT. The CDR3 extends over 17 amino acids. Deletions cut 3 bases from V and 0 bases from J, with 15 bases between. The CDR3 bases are TGTGCCAGCAGTGAGGGACTGGGGGTTTATAGCAATCAGCCCCAGCATTTT. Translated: CASSEGLGVYSNQPQHF.

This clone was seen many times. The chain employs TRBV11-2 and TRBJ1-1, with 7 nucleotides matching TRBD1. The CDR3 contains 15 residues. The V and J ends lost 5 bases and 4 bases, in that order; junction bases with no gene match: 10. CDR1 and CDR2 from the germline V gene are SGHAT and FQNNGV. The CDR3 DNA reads TGTGCCAGCAGCAAACAATCAGGGGGGCCCACTGAAGCTTTCTTT. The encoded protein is CASSKQSGGPTEAFF.

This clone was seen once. In DNA form, the CDR3 reads TGTGCCAGCACCATGGACTTATCACGGCCCCAGCATTTT. It codes for CASTMDLSRPQHF. The chain is built from TRBV6-5 and TRBJ1-5; D gene ambiguous. From germline, CDR1 is MNHEY and CDR2 SVGAGI. Trimming removed 7 bases from V and 9 bases from J, with 16 bases in between. This CDR3 is built from 13 residues.

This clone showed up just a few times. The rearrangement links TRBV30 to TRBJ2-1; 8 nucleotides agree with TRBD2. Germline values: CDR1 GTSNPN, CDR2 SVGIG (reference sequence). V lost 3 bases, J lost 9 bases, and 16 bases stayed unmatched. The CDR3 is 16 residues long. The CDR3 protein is CAWSSIQGLAISEQFF. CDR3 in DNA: TGTGCCTGGAGCAGCATCCAAGGACTAGCAATCTCTGAGCAGTTCTTC. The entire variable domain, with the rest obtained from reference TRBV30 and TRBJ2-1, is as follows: SQTIHQWPATLVQPVGSPLSLECTVEGTSNPNLYWYRQAAGRGLQLLFYSVGIGQISSEVPQNLSASRPQDRQFILSSKKLLLSDSGFYLCAWSSIQGLAISEQFFGPGTRLTVL.

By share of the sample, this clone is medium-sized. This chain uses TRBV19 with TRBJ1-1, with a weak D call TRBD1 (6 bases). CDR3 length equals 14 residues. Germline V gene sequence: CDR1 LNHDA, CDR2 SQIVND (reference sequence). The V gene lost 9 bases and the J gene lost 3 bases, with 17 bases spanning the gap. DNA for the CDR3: TGTGCCAGCGCCCTTCGGGGGGCGTACACTGAAGCTTTCTTT. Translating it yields CASALRGAYTEAFF. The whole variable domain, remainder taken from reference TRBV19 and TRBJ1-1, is DGGITQSPKYLFRKEGQNVTLSCEQNLNHDAMYWYRQDPGQGLRLIYYSQIVNDFQKGDIAEGYSVSREKKESFPLTVTSAQKNPTAFYLCASALRGAYTEAFFGQGTRLTVV.

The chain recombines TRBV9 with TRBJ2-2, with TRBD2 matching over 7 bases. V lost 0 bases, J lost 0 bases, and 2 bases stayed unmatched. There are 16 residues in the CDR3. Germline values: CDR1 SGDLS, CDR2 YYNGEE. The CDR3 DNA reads TGTGCCAGCAGCGTAGATGGGGGGGCGAACACCGGGGAGCTGTTTTTT. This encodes CASSVDGGANTGELFF.

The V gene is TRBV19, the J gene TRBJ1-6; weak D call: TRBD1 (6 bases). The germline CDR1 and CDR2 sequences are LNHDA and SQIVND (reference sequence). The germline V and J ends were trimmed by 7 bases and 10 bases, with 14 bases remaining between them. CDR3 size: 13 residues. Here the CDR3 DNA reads TGTGCCAGTACCTGGACAGCCTGGTCACCCCTCCACTTT. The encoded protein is CASTWTAWSPLHF.

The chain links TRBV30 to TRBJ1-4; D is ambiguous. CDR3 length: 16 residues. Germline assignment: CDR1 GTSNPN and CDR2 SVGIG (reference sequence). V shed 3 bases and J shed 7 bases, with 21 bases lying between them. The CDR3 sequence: CAWSGTNPLRGEKLFF. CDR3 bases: TGTGCCTGGAGCGGAACCAACCCACTCCGGGGTGAAAAACTGTTTTTT.

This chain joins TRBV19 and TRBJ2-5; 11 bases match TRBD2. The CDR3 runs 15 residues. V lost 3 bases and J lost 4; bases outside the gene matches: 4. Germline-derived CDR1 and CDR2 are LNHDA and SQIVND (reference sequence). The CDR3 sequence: CASSIVSGGGETQYF. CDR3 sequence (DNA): TGTGCCAGTAGTATTGTTAGCGGGGGGGGAGAGACCCAGTACTTC. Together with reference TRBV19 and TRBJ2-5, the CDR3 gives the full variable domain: DGGITQSPKYLFRKEGQNVTLSCEQNLNHDAMYWYRQDPGQGLRLIYYSQIVNDFQKGDIAEGYSVSREKKESFPLTVTSAQKNPTAFYLCASSIVSGGGETQYFGPGTRLLVL.

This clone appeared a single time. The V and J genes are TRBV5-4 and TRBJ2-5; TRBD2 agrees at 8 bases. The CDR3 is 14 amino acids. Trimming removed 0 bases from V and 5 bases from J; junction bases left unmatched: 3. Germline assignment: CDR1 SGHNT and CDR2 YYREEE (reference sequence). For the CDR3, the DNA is TGTGCCAGCAGCTTGGACGGGGGGGCCGAGACCCAGTACTTC. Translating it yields CASSLDGGAETQYF.

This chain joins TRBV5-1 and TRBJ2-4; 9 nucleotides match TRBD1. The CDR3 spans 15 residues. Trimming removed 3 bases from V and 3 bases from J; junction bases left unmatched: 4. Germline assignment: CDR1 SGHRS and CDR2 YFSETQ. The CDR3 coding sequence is TGCGCCAGCAGCTGGGGACAGGGCTACAAAAACATTCAGTACTTC. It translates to CASSWGQGYKNIQYF.

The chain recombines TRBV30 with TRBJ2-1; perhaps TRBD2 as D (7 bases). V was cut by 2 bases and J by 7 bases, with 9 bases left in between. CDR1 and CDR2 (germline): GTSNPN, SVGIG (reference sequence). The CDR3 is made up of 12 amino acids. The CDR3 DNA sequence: TGTGCCTGGAGTAGGGGGGGAAATGAGCAGTTCTTC. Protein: CAWSRGGNEQFF. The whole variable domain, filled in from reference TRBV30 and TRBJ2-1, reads SQTIHQWPATLVQPVGSPLSLECTVEGTSNPNLYWYRQAAGRGLQLLFYSVGIGQISSEVPQNLSASRPQDRQFILSSKKLLLSDSGFYLCAWSRGGNEQFFGPGTRLTVL.

CDR3 loop: CASRPDYNSPLHF. The CDR3 bases are TGTGCCAGCAGGCCAGATTATAATTCACCCCTCCACTTT. The rearrangement joins TRBV6-5 to TRBJ1-6, with no clear D. V gave up 6 bases and J gave up 4 bases, with 7 bases separating them. The CDR3 consists of 13 residues. Germline V gene lookup returns CDR1 MNHEY and CDR2 SVGAGI.

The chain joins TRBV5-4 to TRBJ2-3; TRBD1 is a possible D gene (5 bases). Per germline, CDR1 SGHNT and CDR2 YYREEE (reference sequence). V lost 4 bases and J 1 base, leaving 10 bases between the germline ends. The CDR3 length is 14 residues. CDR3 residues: CASSPGWGTDTQYF. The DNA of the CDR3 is TGTGCCAGCAGCCCAGGGTGGGGCACAGATACGCAGTATTTT.

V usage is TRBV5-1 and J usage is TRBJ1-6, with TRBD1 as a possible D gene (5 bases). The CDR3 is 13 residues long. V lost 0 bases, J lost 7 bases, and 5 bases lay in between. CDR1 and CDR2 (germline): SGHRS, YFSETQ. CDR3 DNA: TGCGCCAGCAGCTTGGAGGGGAATTCACCCCTCCACTTT. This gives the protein CASSLEGNSPLHF.

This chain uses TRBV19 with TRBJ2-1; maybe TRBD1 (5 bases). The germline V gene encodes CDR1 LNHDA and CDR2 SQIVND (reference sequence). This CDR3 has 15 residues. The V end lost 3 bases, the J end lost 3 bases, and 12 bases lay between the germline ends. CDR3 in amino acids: CASSIGAVYYNEQFF. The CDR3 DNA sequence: TGTGCCAGTAGTATTGGGGCGGTCTACTACAATGAGCAGTTCTTC. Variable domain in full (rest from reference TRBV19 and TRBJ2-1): DGGITQSPKYLFRKEGQNVTLSCEQNLNHDAMYWYRQDPGQGLRLIYYSQIVNDFQKGDIAEGYSVSREKKESFPLTVTSAQKNPTAFYLCASSIGAVYYNEQFFGPGTRLTVL.

CDR3 in DNA: TGTGCCAGTAGACGGGAAGGTGAAAAACTGTTTTTT. This translates into CASRREGEKLFF. The chain joins TRBV19 to TRBJ1-4, with D hard to call. Germline CDR1 is LNHDA and CDR2 is SQIVND (reference sequence). Trimming left V 6 bases short and J 7 bases short, with 9 bases between. The CDR3 length is 12 residues.

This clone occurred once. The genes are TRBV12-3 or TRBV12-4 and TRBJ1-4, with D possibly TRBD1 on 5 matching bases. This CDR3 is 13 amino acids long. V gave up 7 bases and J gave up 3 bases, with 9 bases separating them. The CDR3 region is CASMQGPNEKLFF. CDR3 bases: TGTGCCAGCATGCAGGGTCCTAATGAAAAACTGTTTTTT.

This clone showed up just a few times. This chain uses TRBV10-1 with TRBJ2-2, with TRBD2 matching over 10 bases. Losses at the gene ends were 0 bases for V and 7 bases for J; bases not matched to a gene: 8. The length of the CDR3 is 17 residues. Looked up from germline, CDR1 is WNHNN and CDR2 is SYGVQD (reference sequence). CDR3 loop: CASSESTSGGVVGELFF. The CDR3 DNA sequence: TGCGCCAGCAGTGAGTCGACCAGCGGGGGGGTCGTCGGGGAGCTGTTTTTT.

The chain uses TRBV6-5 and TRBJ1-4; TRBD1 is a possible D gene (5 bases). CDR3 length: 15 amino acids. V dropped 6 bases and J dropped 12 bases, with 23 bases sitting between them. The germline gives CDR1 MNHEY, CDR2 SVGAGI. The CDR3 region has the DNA TGTGCCAGCAGAACACCCACGGGAAGGGACTCGGAACTGTTTTTT. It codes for CASRTPTGRDSELFF.

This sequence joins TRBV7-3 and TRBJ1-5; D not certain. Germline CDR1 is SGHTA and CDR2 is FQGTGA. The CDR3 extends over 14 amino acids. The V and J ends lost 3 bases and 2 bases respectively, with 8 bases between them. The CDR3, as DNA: TGTGCCAGCAGCTTTCGGAGGGGCAATCAGCCCCAGCATTTT. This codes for CASSFRRGNQPQHF.

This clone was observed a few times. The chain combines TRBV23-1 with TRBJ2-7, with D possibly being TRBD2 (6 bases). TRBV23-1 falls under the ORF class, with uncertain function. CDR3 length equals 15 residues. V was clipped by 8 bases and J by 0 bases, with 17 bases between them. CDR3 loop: CASGPGGRYSYEQYV. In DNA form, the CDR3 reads TGCGCCAGCGGCCCCGGGGGTCGATACTCCTACGAGCAGTACGTC.